Following are 10 T cell receptor beta chains from one sample sequenced in a study of T cells in Graves' hyperthyroidism and ophthalmopathy. Amplification yielded TCR beta CDR3 regions, with RNA transcripts as the source. Using the HTBI primer set, a first-round RT-PCR was run on the TCR CDR3. TCRdb passed the multiplex PCR reads through MiXCR, listing each CDR3 protein once. Of around 520,000 distinct CDR3 sequences detected, around 15% appear once; the ten largest clones hold approximately 14%. Source material: blood. The receptors shown here come from a woman aged 40 to 55 with Graves' hyperthyroidism.

This clonotype was counted many times. CDR3 bases: TGTGCCAGCAGCCAAGTCGGGATATTTACCCTGAACACTGAAGCTTTCTTT. Encoded protein: CASSQVGIFTLNTEAFF. This sequence joins TRBV4-2 and TRBJ1-1; no reliable D call. Germline values: CDR1 LGHNA, CDR2 YNFKEQ. Trimming shortened V by 1 base and J by 0 bases, and 15 bases separated the two germline ends. The CDR3 is 17 residues long.

This clonotype has a handful of counts. The V call is TRBV3-1, the J call TRBJ1-2, with a weak D call TRBD1 (6 bases). Per the germline V gene, CDR1 is LGHDT and CDR2 is YNNKEL (reference sequence). V lost 7 bases and J 0 bases, leaving 15 bases between the germline ends. This CDR3 spans 15 amino acids. The CDR3 DNA follows: TGTGCCAGCACCCTTAGGGGACAAGCTAACTATGGCTACACCTTC. This codes for CASTLRGQANYGYTF.

This clonotype came up a few times. The chain couples TRBV20-1 to TRBJ2-3, with 7 bases aligning to TRBD1. This CDR3 spans 13 amino acids. Germline CDR1 and CDR2: DFQATT and SNEGSKA (reference sequence). J lost 5 bases, V lost 0 bases, and 2 bases had no gene match. CDR3: CSAREGGLDTQYF. The DNA of the CDR3 is TGCAGTGCTAGAGAAGGGGGCCTAGATACGCAGTATTTT.

This clonotype was observed many times. DNA of the CDR3: TGTGCCATCTCCTCTGGGGCCAACGTCCTGACTTTC. It encodes CAISSGANVLTF. The chain combines TRBV10-3 with TRBJ2-6; the D is unclear. Germline CDR1 and CDR2: ENHRY and SYGVKD. Trimming left V 8 bases short and J 0 bases short, with 2 bases between. The length of the CDR3 is 12 residues.

V and J are TRBV3-1 and TRBJ2-7; 9 bases map to TRBD2. The CDR3 extends over 16 amino acids. Per germline, CDR1 LGHDT and CDR2 YNNKEL (reference sequence). J lost 4 bases, V lost 0 bases, and 7 bases had no gene match. The CDR3 sequence: CASSQDSGSGSYEQYF. The CDR3 DNA reads TGTGCCAGCAGCCAAGATAGTGGTAGCGGGAGTTACGAGCAGTACTTC.

This clonotype was counted many times. The chain is built from TRBV28 and TRBJ2-1; possibly TRBD2 for D (6 bases). Germline CDR1 is MDHEN and CDR2 is SYDVKM. The CDR3 is made up of 12 amino acids. V lost 6 bases to trimming and J lost 10 bases, with 13 bases between them. CDR3 nucleotides: TGTGCCAGCAGCTTCCGGGACTTAGAGCAGTTCTTC. Its protein is CASSFRDLEQFF.

This clonotype was found many times. The genes are TRBV28 and TRBJ1-6; unclear D gene. This CDR3 comprises 12 residues. Germline CDR1 MDHEN, CDR2 SYDVKM. The CDR3 protein is CAAVGRDSPLHF. CDR3 sequence (DNA): TGTGCTGCCGTAGGGAGGGATTCACCCCTCCACTTT.

This clonotype was found a few times. The chain uses TRBV5-1 and TRBJ1-1, with unresolved D. Germline CDR1 SGHRS, CDR2 YFSETQ. V lost 3 bases and J 0 bases, leaving 9 bases between the germline ends. CDR3 length: 14 residues. CDR3 DNA sequence: TGCGCCAGCAGCTCCGAGAGTTTGAACACTGAAGCTTTCTTT. Its protein is CASSSESLNTEAFF.

This clonotype has a count of ten or more. The chain combines TRBV6-1 with TRBJ2-1; D may be TRBD2 (5 bases). Trimming cost V 4 bases and J 11 bases, with 18 bases left between them. The CDR3 is 14 amino acids. Germline-derived CDR1 and CDR2 are MNHNS and SASEGT. For the CDR3, the DNA is TGTGCCAGCAGTGGGTTTAGGGCAGCCGGGAAGCAGTTCTTC. Its protein is CASSGFRAAGKQFF.

Only a few counts were recorded for this clonotype. The chain carries TRBV12-3 or TRBV12-4 and TRBJ1-5; possibly TRBD1 for D (6 bases). CDR3 length equals 14 residues. The V and J ends lost 2 bases and 4 bases respectively, with 9 bases between them. The CDR3 DNA is TGTGCCAGCAGTTTAACAGGGTTGAATCAGCCCCAGCATTTT. Translated, it gives CASSLTGLNQPQHF.